These 9 T cell receptor beta chains share one sample of origin, sequenced in a study of control samples from healthy donors and cancer patients. The table came from immunoSEQ multiplex PCR; TCRdb's copy has only in-frame clones and leaves some out. The data hold more than 110,000 clones, with around 90% observed a single time. Sequencing used blood. The receptors derive from a man aged 25-45 years in good health.

The rearrangement joins TRBV29-1 to TRBJ1-2; 7 bases are shared with TRBD1. Germline CDR1 SQVTM, CDR2 ANQGSEA. The CDR3 loop spans 14 amino acids. V lost 4 bases, J lost 2 bases, and 7 bases stayed unmatched. This CDR3 is CSVGRDRDNYGYTF. The CDR3 DNA reads TGCAGCGTTGGGAGGGACAGAGACAACTATGGCTACACCTTC.

The rearrangement links TRBV7-2 to TRBJ2-7; TRBD2 aligns across 14 bases. This CDR3 has 15 residues. V was pared by 5 bases and J by 6 bases, with 6 bases of the junction left unmatched. Germline V gene data show CDR1 as SGHTA and CDR2 as FQGNSA. CDR3 loop: CASSGGLAGVGEQYF. The CDR3 nucleotides read TGTGCCAGCAGCGGGGGACTAGCGGGAGTAGGCGAGCAGTACTTC.

This chain connects TRBV3-1 (or the pseudogene TRBV3-2) to TRBJ2-3; 7 bases are shared with TRBD1. The ends lost 4 bases at V and 2 bases at J; junction bases unmatched: 9. CDR3 length: 16 amino acids. Germline V gene lookup returns CDR1 LGHDT and CDR2 YNNKEL (reference sequence). The CDR3 DNA reads as TGTGCCAGCAGCCCCCTGACAGGGCGAAACACAGATACGCAGTATTTT. Protein sequence: CASSPLTGRNTDTQYF.

V gene TRBV2 combines with J gene TRBJ2-5, with 14 bases matching TRBD2. There are 18 residues in the CDR3. Germline V gene sequence: CDR1 SNHLY, CDR2 FYNNEI. J was trimmed by 7 bases and V by 5 bases; bases with no gene match: 15. The CDR3 DNA follows: TGTGCCAGCAGTTCGGGGACTAGCGGGAGCGGAAAGGATGGGACCCAGTACTTC. Protein: CASSSGTSGSGKDGTQYF.

This chain uses TRBV7-8 with TRBJ2-1; possibly TRBD2 for D (6 bases). Trimming left V 0 bases short and J 7 bases short, with 10 bases between. Germline V gene sequence: CDR1 SGHVS, CDR2 FQNEAQ. CDR3 length equals 14 residues. This CDR3 is CASSLAGLTNEQFF. In DNA, the CDR3 is TGTGCCAGCAGCTTAGCAGGACTAACGAATGAGCAGTTCTTC. The whole variable domain, remainder taken from reference TRBV7-8 and TRBJ2-1, is GAGVSQSPRYKVAKRGQDVALRCDPISGHVSLFWYQQALGQGPEFLTYFQNEAQLDKSGLPSDRFFAERPEGSVSTLKIQRTQQEDSAVYLCASSLAGLTNEQFFGPGTRLTVL.

This sequence joins TRBV6-6 and TRBJ2-7; a weak D match, TRBD2 (5 bases). Between the trimmed V and J ends, which lost 9 bases and 2 bases, there was a span of 14 bases. CDR1 and CDR2 (germline): MNHNY, SVGAGI (reference sequence). This CDR3 is built from 13 residues. CDR3 loop: CASSVGIAYEQYF. The CDR3 nucleotides read TGTGCCAGTAGCGTTGGAATCGCCTACGAGCAGTACTTC.

This chain's CDR3 is CASSLPTGELFF. The CDR3 nucleotides are TGTGCCAGCAGCTTACCGACCGGGGAGCTGTTTTTT. The chain has TRBV7-9 and TRBJ2-2; D uncertain. CDR3 length: 12 amino acids. Trimming removed 2 bases at V and 5 bases at J, with 3 bases between. The V gene's germline CDR1 is SEHNR and CDR2 FQNEAQ (reference sequence).

The chain recombines TRBV15 with TRBJ2-1; 8 bases fit TRBD1. Germline loops: CDR1 LNHNV, CDR2 YYDKDF (reference sequence). V shed 3 bases, J shed 4 bases, and the junction held 5 bases outside the gene matches. This CDR3 is 15 amino acids long. CDR3 sequence reads: CATSSITGGYNEQFF. DNA of the CDR3: TGTGCCACCAGCAGTATTACAGGGGGATACAATGAGCAGTTCTTC.

The chain uses TRBV6-6 and TRBJ2-7, with a weak D call TRBD2 (6 bases). CDR1 is MNHNY and CDR2 is SVGAGI in the germline V gene (reference sequence). The CDR3 runs to 14 residues. The ends were cut back, 2 bases at V and 0 bases at J, with 8 bases in the middle. CDR3 amino acids: CASSYGGASYEQYF. The CDR3 nucleotides are TGTGCCAGCAGTTACGGAGGGGCCTCCTACGAGCAGTACTTC.